Below are 8 T cell receptor beta chains sequenced from a single sample in a study of CD8+CD57+ T cells in acquired aplastic anemia. The sequenced patients had an expansion of CD8+CD57+ cells seen by flow cytometry. The study profiled TCR beta VDJ and CDR3 using genomic DNA as template. Via MiXCR, TCRdb re-called the reads, giving one row per CDR3 protein. Among approximately 250,000 distinct CDR3 sequences, 82% were seen once, and the ten largest hold less than 50%. Sample: sorted CD4+, CD8+, or CD8+CD57+ T cells (not recorded which) from PBMCs. The receptor set was obtained from a human donor with aplastic anemia.

This clonotype was recorded a few times. The rearrangement joins TRBV19 to TRBJ1-2; D not certain. V was clipped by 3 bases and J by 10 bases, with 12 bases between them. This CDR3 has 12 amino acids. CDR1 and CDR2 (germline): LNHDA, SQIVND (reference sequence). The CDR3 bases are TGTGCCAGTAGTATGAGAAGTTTGGACTACACCTTC. This encodes CASSMRSLDYTF.

CDR3 nucleotides: TGTGCCAGCAGCTTAGATGTGAACGTTCAGTACTTC. It translates to CASSLDVNVQYF. The chain joins TRBV11-3 to TRBJ2-4; D gene unclear. V lost 0 bases, J lost 11 bases, and 8 bases lay in between. This CDR3 comprises 12 residues. CDR1 is SGHNT and CDR2 is YENEEA in the germline V gene.

This clonotype was counted many times. Since no conserved phenylalanine or tryptophan closes the CDR3, a read error is the likely cause. The DNA is omitted, as the CDR3 cannot be located on it reliably, and the CDR3 follows TCRdb's listing. The chain employs TRBV7-2 and TRBJ2-3; the table gives TRBD1 as D, unverified against the DNA. Germline V gene lookup returns CDR1 SGHTA and CDR2 FQGNSA. Both ends counted, the CDR3 spans 13 residues. Here the CDR3 reads CASSWGQGSNYGY.

V usage is TRBV7-9 and J usage is TRBJ2-1; 8 bases fit TRBD2. Trimming at V came to 3 bases and at J to 12 bases, leaving 16 bases not matched to a gene. From germline, CDR1 is SEHNR and CDR2 FQNEAQ (reference sequence). This CDR3 has 16 residues. Here the CDR3 reads CASSFQPGGGCFGQFF. The CDR3 DNA reads as TGTGCCAGCAGCTTTCAACCCGGCGGGGGGTGTTTTGGGCAGTTCTTC.

The chain recombines TRBV20-1 with TRBJ1-1, with 8 bases matching TRBD1. J was trimmed by 3 bases and V by 5 bases; bases with no gene match: 8. Germline V gene data show CDR1 as DFQATT and CDR2 as SNEGSKA (reference sequence). The CDR3 is made up of 14 amino acids. CDR3 sequence (DNA): TGCAGTGCTCTCGGACAGGGTCCGGACACTGAAGCTTTCTTT. Protein sequence: CSALGQGPDTEAFF.

J is TRBJ1-5 and V is TRBV7-2, with TRBD1 as a possible D gene (5 bases). The length of the CDR3 is 15 residues. V gave up 1 base and J gave up 13 bases, with 20 bases separating them. CDR1 and CDR2 (germline): SGHTA, FQGNSA. CDR3 amino acids: CASSLGDSVTDTQHF. DNA for the CDR3: TGTGCCAGCAGCTTAGGTGACAGCGTCACAGATACGCAGCATTTT.

With respect to this clonotype: The CDR3 ends on some other residue instead of the conserved phenylalanine or tryptophan, so this is likely a read error. The DNA is omitted, as the CDR3 cannot be located on it reliably, and the CDR3 follows TCRdb's listing. The rearrangement joins TRBV7-6 to TRBJ2-1; the D call of TRBD2 is as the table states it, not checked on the DNA. Germline loops: CDR1 SGHVS, CDR2 FNYEAQ. The CDR3 numbers 13 amino acids, ends counted. This chain's CDR3 is CASSSDSTLSPLH.

V gene TRBV29-1 combines with J gene TRBJ2-2, with D uncertain. From germline, CDR1 is SQVTM and CDR2 ANQGSEA. The CDR3 has 12 residues. The V gene lost 0 bases and the J gene lost 6 bases, with 5 bases spanning the gap. The CDR3 loop is CSVEENSGELFF. For the CDR3, the DNA is TGCAGCGTTGAAGAAAACTCCGGGGAGCTGTTTTTT.